The source of this TCR beta chain is a study of cytomegalovirus exposure and HLA in healthy donors (dated by TCRdb to 2017 to 2019). At the level of the whole study: According to an earlier analysis of 550 to 750 of the donors, some 170 million T cells yielded 120 million or so unique TCR beta sequences and about 300 Gb of sequence data. A later genetic analysis took genome-wide SNP genotypes for about three fifths of the roughly 700 donors and used that subset as a discovery cohort. Four or five DR-DQ haplotypes were handled as single units for association and clustering, since linkage in the cohort was strong. Donor age, sex, ethnicity and CMV serostatus were compiled together with the repertoire data. A later analysis re-analyzed previously published TCR beta repertoires from 666 donors and added high-resolution HLA genotyping to study TCR occurrence patterns. An early release that covered 640 HLA-typed donors contained about 300 gigabases of sequencing data and about 93 million unique TCR sequences. An earlier analysis of 587 of the donors used high-throughput TCR beta sequencing to judge whether each TCR beta V gene segment behaved as functional or pseudogenic. Every discovery cohort repertoire had been produced on one sequencing platform. On average, approximately 250,000 unique TCR beta nucleotide sequences were sequenced per donor among a few hundred genotyped donors of the cohort, with about 19% of those sequences being non-productive. Typing coverage varied by locus: roughly 629-640 donors for A, B, C, DRB1 and DQB1; some 520 for DQA1; more than 600 for DPA1; roughly 450 for DPB1. The study aimed to test whether cataloging public T cell receptors could reveal signatures of past pathogen exposure. The study profiled the T cell repertoires of under 850 subjects by immunosequencing and related them to cytomegalovirus serostatus. Along with the approximately 650-subject first cohort, a separate validation cohort of around 120 different subjects was used. To predict cytomegalovirus infection status, the study combined high-throughput TCR immunosequencing, statistical association of individual TCRs with disease status, and machine learning. HLA typing included class I and class II loci at four-digit resolution. The later analysis used no new phenotypic data to find candidate immune exposures, relying instead on TCR beta sequences and their occurrence across donors. Of the 300 to 500 genotyped donors, 70% to 90% were placed in the genetic ancestry cluster associated with self-reported Caucasian donors. Study-level results and caveats: Because the 87-base-pair reads could not distinguish some IMGT-functional V segments, including TRBV6-2 and TRBV6-3, those segments were excluded. In a later analysis, TCR association rates were found to vary across HLA loci, with the most associated TCRs seen for DRB1 alleles and the fewest for HLA-C alleles. CMV serostatus was the only immune exposure information available for the cohort. In a later analysis, most CMV-associated TCR beta chains were found to appear HLA-restricted, with HLA associations seemingly driven largely by CMV exposure. At a false discovery rate of 0.05, a later analysis linked under 20,000 TCR beta sequences to specific HLA alleles. Presence/absence analyses assumed roughly uniform sequencing depth across donors, an assumption that may not hold. A cluster of highly shared sequence variants was judged likely to be a technical artifact of the sequencing pipeline. A later genetic analysis reported fewer N-insertions in productive TCRs among donors in an Asian-associated ancestry cluster than the approximately 700-donor mean. A further reported finding was that TCR beta sequences accurately predicted the HLA-A and HLA-B alleles for most subjects in the first cohort. Cytomegalovirus status was reported to be diagnosed by the classifier with high specificity and sensitivity in both the original and validation cohorts. Because some donors lacked HLA typing at each locus, the association tests relied only on the typed subset. In this cohort, only TCR beta chains were sequenced, and detectable features were limited by the absence of alpha or paired-chain data. While some public TCRs were present in many individuals, most TCR sequences turned up only very rarely across donors. When HLA alleles, especially DR and DQ, strongly co-occurred, TCR associations were difficult to assign to individual alleles. In a later analysis, HLA-associated TCR beta chains were found to be more clonally expanded and to have lower generation probabilities than equally common non-associated chains. It was suggested by the authors that the approach could potentially be generalized to other disease states and immunological phenotypes. In a later analysis, several top co-occurrence clusters were reported to appear linked to parvovirus B19, influenza, CMV and Epstein-Barr virus. Three of the identified cytomegalovirus-associated TCR beta chains were confirmed in vitro to be specific for cytomegalovirus antigens. Correlated functional status among segregating V segments might reflect linkage disequilibrium, but an unknown experimental factor could not be ruled out. Broadly in line with IMGT annotations, most TCR beta V segments showed up in productive rearrangements about 90% or about 30% of the time in an earlier analysis of about 500 of the donors. The study listed 164 TCR beta chains as associated with cytomegalovirus. Because counts were too low, approximately 15 rarely observed V segments, including chromosome 9 orphons, were excluded from the earlier analysis of around 640 of the donors. An association between a missense DCLRE1C variant and V-gene and J-gene trimming of TCR beta chains was found in a later genetic analysis and replicated in an independent cohort.

Library creation used the immunoSEQ multiplex PCR assay. A mixture of 60 forward primers for TCR Vbeta segments and 13 reverse primers for TCR Jbeta segments was used in the multiplex PCR. The CDR3 region of rearranged TCR beta genes was amplified from genomic DNA with a multiplex PCR assay. On the Illumina HiSeq System, the amplified TCR beta libraries were sequenced as 87-base-pair reads. The authors' analysis ran thus. In a later analysis, roughly 80 million unique TCR beta chains were counted across the 666 repertoires, and around 10 million of these chains were shared by at least two donors. Raw reads were error-corrected and collapsed into unique sequences by a nearest-neighbor algorithm in which closely related sequences were merged to remove PCR and sequencing errors. CDR3 sequences were aligned to IMGT reference sequences to assign V, D and J gene segments. For a sequence to be retained, a match of at least six nucleotides to both a V gene segment and a J gene segment was required. A rearrangement counted as productive if the CDR3 had no stop codons and remained in frame with V and J, and every other rearrangement counted as non-productive. CDR3 was defined according to IMGT convention as the region running from the second conserved V-encoded cysteine to the conserved J-encoded phenylalanine. Sequences without an unambiguous match to a single V gene segment were excluded from the earlier analysis of about 630 of the donors. In an earlier analysis of a few hundred of the donors, V segments were called functional above 56.7% productive rearrangements and were called segregating when the between-donor standard deviation exceeded 5%. A statistical classification framework was developed to diagnose cytomegalovirus status using the catalog of TCR beta chain sequences. A later analysis assigned V and J genes by comparing TCR nucleotide sequences with IMGT/GENE-DB human TR gene sequences. Using the TCRdist pipeline, a later analysis assigned CDR3 sequences along with most-parsimonious VDJ recombination scenarios. A later analysis defined each TCR beta chain by its CDR3 amino acid sequence plus V-gene family, and excluded reads lacking a unique V-gene family. In a later analysis, 450 to 600 highly shared, low-generation-probability nucleotide sequences were removed to address suspected cross-contamination and a sequencing artifact. In a later analysis, a clonal expansion index was calculated for each public chain from normalized within-repertoire ranks of inferred template counts. A later analysis computed generation probabilities with a VDJ recombination model fitted to out-of-frame rearrangements, and checked the results against IGoR. Hypergeometric tests were used in a later analysis to score TCR-TCR, TCR-HLA and TCR-CMV co-occurrence, with a repertoire-size bias correction applied to the TCR pairs. In a later analysis, false discovery rates were estimated by permuting HLA or CMV assignments 20 times. In a later analysis, co-occurring TCRs were grouped using DBSCAN, with TCRdist sequence similarity added in when clustering inside HLA-allele-positive subsets. Repertoires with fewer than 30,000 or more than 120,000 public chains were left out of co-occurrence clustering, as were about 5 repertoires with anomalous nucleotide sharing. This is the immuneACCESS table as TCRdb keeps it, with only in-frame sequences that have V and J called. A part of the clones is gone; compared with another copy, unresolved V genes explain less than half, and the rest is unexplained. V and J calls and clone size are given by that table; D and trimming were obtained from the DNA. This sample gives 95,000 to 150,000 clones in total; about 75% of them show up just once. Roughly 3% of the sample is in the top ten clones.

This clone was recorded once. No antigen is known for it. There are no base qualities to consult, and no much larger clone falls within one base. The cohort comprised 670 or so healthy bone marrow donors. All cohort members were sampled while nominally healthy, although unrecorded immune exposures were likely present. The donor tested CMV seropositive and was one of the 289 seropositive cohort members. Each donor provided a peripheral blood sample, and peripheral blood mononuclear cells were used for TCR beta sequencing. The Qiagen DNeasy Blood Extraction Kit was used to extract genomic DNA from the blood cell samples. CDR1 and CDR2 were assigned from the germline V gene (reference sequence) as LNHDA and SQIVND. The germline ends are 21 bases apart after V is trimmed by 2 bases and J by 8 bases. The CDR3 holds 16 amino acids from the cysteine to the phenylalanine. The CDR3 DNA has 48 bases and is translated from base 1.

Recombination joined TRBV19 with TRBJ1-1, and perhaps TRBD1 as D gene, on 5 matching bases. The sample comprised PBMCs. This TCR was sampled from a woman between 35 and 50 years old in good health and CMV-seropositive. The CDR3 has the sequence CASSIYPMGQEKEAFF. The DNA reads TGTGCCAGTAGTATATACCCCATGGGGCAGGAAAAAGAAGCTTTCTTT.